The sequence of this TCR beta chain was determined in a study of cytomegalovirus exposure and HLA in healthy donors. This clone has just a few counts. The length of the CDR3 is 17 residues. V was clipped by 2 bases and J by 6 bases, with 23 bases between them. The V gene's germline CDR1 is SGHNT and CDR2 YYREEE (reference sequence). The PCR had 60 Vbeta and 13 Jbeta primers. TCRdb's table, derived via immunoSEQ multiplex PCR, lists solely in-frame clones and lacks some. The table has some 34,000 clones, 65% to 75% seen once; the top ten hold over 9.5%. The chain has TRBV5-4 and TRBJ1-2; D is uncertain. The sequence was obtained from a man aged 35 to 55 in good health and CMV-seropositive. The sequenced sample consisted of PBMCs. This chain's CDR3 is CASSLSSGAAEMNGYTF. The CDR3 DNA is TGTGCCAGCAGCTTAAGTAGTGGAGCAGCCGAAATGAATGGCTACACCTTC.